This T cell receptor beta chain is from a study of T cells in Graves' hyperthyroidism and ophthalmopathy. Whole-study context: Initial diagnosis, before any treatment, was when peripheral blood was collected. Study findings and constraints: Stable hyperthyroidism and ophthalmopathy were separated using 13 V-J signatures.

TCR beta CDR3 regions were amplified from RNA transcripts. First-round RT-PCR targeting the TCR CDR3 was performed with the HTBI primer set. TCRdb passed the multiplex PCR reads through MiXCR, listing each CDR3 protein once. The sample records about 480,000 distinct CDR3 sequences, around 15% being singletons. Patients with uncontrolled infections, other autoimmune diseases, pregnancy or lactation were excluded. About this clonotype itself: The antigen is unknown.

Germline values: CDR1 MNHNY, CDR2 SVGAGI (reference sequence). The CDR3 loop spans 16 amino acids. Trimming stripped 2 bases from V and 7 bases from J, with 20 bases between. The sequenced sample was blood. This sequence originates from a woman under 30 with Graves' hyperthyroidism. The J gene is TRBJ1-2, the V gene TRBV6-6; a weak D match, TRBD1 (6 bases). CDR3: CASSYTPDHRASGYTF. In DNA form, the CDR3 reads TGTGCCAGCAGTTACACCCCCGATCACAGGGCGAGTGGCTACACCTTC.